What follows is one T cell receptor beta chain and its context. Its recognized antigen is unknown. No much larger clone exists at a distance of one base, and base qualities are not known. The library came from the immunoSEQ multiplex PCR assay. The immuneACCESS repertoire file appears here via TCRdb, limited to in-frame rearrangements. These files lack a portion of the clones; in checked studies, under half of the deficit traces to unresolved V genes, and the cause of the others is not known. The sample yields about 160,000 clones; 93% were counted once. Approximately 4% of the sample is held by the ten biggest clonotypes. This record comes from a study of control samples from healthy donors and cancer patients (TCRdb year 2020). CDR1 and CDR2, per the germline V gene, are SGHRS and YFSETQ. V loses 0 bases, J loses 5 bases, and the germline ends lie 8 bases apart. Reading from cysteine to phenylalanine, the CDR3 counts 14 amino acids. Just CDR3 DNA is preserved here, 42 bases in frame from base 1.

The receptor was isolated from a woman aged 60-70 years in good health. This receptor chain uses TRBV5-1 and TRBJ2-2; no D segment can be confidently identified. Sequencing was carried out using blood. Here the CDR3 is given as CASSLEVVTGELFF. The sequenced DNA is TGCGCCAGCAGCTTGGAGGTCGTAACCGGGGAGCTGTTTTTT.